The 21 T cell receptor beta chains below come from one sample, sequenced in a study of beta chain features in type 1 diabetes (dated by TCRdb to about 2018). What the study reported, not specific to this receptor: In all four CD4+ subsets, TCRB CDR3 length was moderately but significantly shorter in type 1 diabetes patients.

These receptors have no known antigen. Receptors were amplified or captured by the immunoSEQ multiplex PCR assay. The entire amount of isolated RNA was reverse transcribed using the High Capacity cDNA Reverse Transcription Kit, so the sequenced TCRB transcripts were expressed ones. Not all clones reach the TCRdb copy of this immuneACCESS table, which keeps in-frame sequences only. Checked studies attribute under half of the gap to unresolved V genes and leave the rest unexplained. A total of about 370,000 clones appear in this sample, over 8.5% of them only once. Less than 0.65% of the sample rests with the top ten. Material for sequencing was central memory CD4+ T cells from blood. The origin of the receptors is a man aged 30 to 45 with type 1 diabetes.

The V call is TRBV6-1, the J call TRBJ2-7; 7 nucleotides match TRBD2. V shed 8 bases and J 1 base; nucleotides not matched to a gene: 11. Germline V gives CDR1 MNHNS, CDR2 SASEGT. The CDR3 runs to 15 residues. The CDR3: CASRPGQGLSYEQYF. CDR3 DNA sequence: TGTGCCAGCCGCCCTGGGCAGGGACTATCCTACGAGCAGTACTTC.

This clone has more than one count but fewer than ten. CDR3 residues: CASSVDASGGSEFF. The CDR3 region has the DNA TGTGCCAGCAGCGTAGATGCTAGCGGGGGGTCGGAGTTCTTC. The chain combines TRBV9 with TRBJ2-1, with 11 nucleotides matching TRBD2. There are 14 residues in the CDR3. V shed 0 bases and J 14 bases; nucleotides not matched to a gene: 7. From germline, CDR1 is SGDLS and CDR2 YYNGEE.

This clone was seen more than once but under ten times. The chain combines TRBV7-2 with TRBJ2-3; tentatively, D is TRBD1 or TRBD2 (5 bases each). Trimming shortened V by 5 bases and J by 0 bases, and 15 bases separated the two germline ends. Germline loops: CDR1 SGHTA, CDR2 FQGNSA. CDR3 length: 16 residues. CDR3 nucleotides: TGTGCCAGCAGCCCATGGGACCCCCGCAGCACAGATACGCAGTATTTT. It specifies CASSPWDPRSTDTQYF.

In this sample, this clone turned up a few times. The chain employs TRBV19 and TRBJ2-7; TRBD1 agrees at 9 bases. The CDR3 has 15 residues. Germline V gene lookup returns CDR1 LNHDA and CDR2 SQIVND (reference sequence). J was trimmed by 7 bases and V by 6 bases; bases with no gene match: 13. The CDR3 nucleotides are TGTGCCAGTAGCAAGCCCCTGACAGGGGGGAGGGAGCAGTACTTC. Its translation: CASSKPLTGGREQYF.

Many counts were recorded for this clone. The chain links TRBV6-1 to TRBJ2-3; TRBD2 aligns across 9 bases. This CDR3 has 15 amino acids. Germline CDR1 MNHNS, CDR2 SASEGT. Losses at the gene ends were 5 bases for V and 7 bases for J; bases not matched to a gene: 10. CDR3 loop: CASSLGREGPYTQYF. The CDR3 nucleotides read TGTGCCAGCAGTCTGGGGCGGGAGGGCCCCTATACGCAGTATTTT.

This clone was counted between two and nine times. The genes are TRBV30 and TRBJ2-3, with a possible D match to TRBD2 (5 bases). V lost 6 bases to trimming and J lost 0 bases, with 13 bases between them. Germline loops: CDR1 GTSNPN, CDR2 SVGIG (reference sequence). The length of the CDR3 is 14 residues. The CDR3 spells CACQRGRSTDTQYF. CDR3 coding DNA: TGTGCCTGTCAGCGAGGGCGGAGCACAGATACGCAGTATTTT.

The V call is TRBV5-1, the J call TRBJ1-2, with D maybe TRBD1 (6 bases). Trimming removed 0 bases from V and 5 bases from J, with 11 bases in between. In germline, CDR1 is SGHRS, CDR2 YFSETQ. This CDR3 spans 14 amino acids. The CDR3 sequence: CASSLASQGYGYTF. The CDR3 coding sequence is TGCGCCAGCAGCTTGGCGTCGCAGGGGTATGGCTACACCTTC.

The chain is built from TRBV7-2 and TRBJ2-1; D is uncertain. The CDR3 runs to 12 residues. Germline V CDR1 and CDR2: SGHTA, FQGNSA. The V gene lost 1 base and the J gene lost 7 bases, with 5 bases spanning the gap. The CDR3 coding sequence is TGTGCCAGCAGCTTAGAGAGGAATGAGCAGTTCTTC. It yields the protein CASSLERNEQFF.

This sequence joins TRBV7-3 and TRBJ1-5; D is ambiguous. This CDR3 contains 16 residues. Trimming took 5 bases from V and 2 from J, leaving 16 bases between them. CDR1 SGHTA and CDR2 FQGTGA come from the germline V gene. In nucleotides, the CDR3 is TGTGCCAGCAGCCGTTCAACGGGGAGAGGCAATCAGCCCCAGCATTTT. Translation gives CASSRSTGRGNQPQHF.

This clone occurred a few times. The chain joins TRBV11-2 to TRBJ2-1; D not certain. Germline V CDR1 and CDR2: SGHAT, FQNNGV. Deletions cut 0 bases from V and 3 bases from J, with 3 bases between. The CDR3 spans 13 residues. The CDR3: CASSLDSYNEQFF. In DNA form, the CDR3 reads TGTGCCAGCAGCTTAGACAGCTACAATGAGCAGTTCTTC.

V is TRBV28 and J is TRBJ1-5; D remains unclear. Trimming removed 6 bases from V and 6 bases from J, with 12 bases in between. Per the germline V gene, CDR1 is MDHEN and CDR2 is SYDVKM. This CDR3 spans 13 amino acids. The DNA of the CDR3 is TGTGCCAGCAGCCTAGGCGAGACTCAGCCCCAGCATTTT. Residues: CASSLGETQPQHF.

This clone was found a few times. The chain recombines TRBV2 with TRBJ2-5, with D possibly matching TRBD1 (6 bases). V lost 7 bases to trimming and J lost 5 bases, with 14 bases between them. The CDR3 is 13 amino acids. CDR1 and CDR2 from the germline V gene are SNHLY and FYNNEI. The CDR3 DNA sequence: TGTGCCAGCATACGGGACAACCCGGAGACCCAGTACTTC. It codes for CASIRDNPETQYF.

This clone has more than one count but fewer than ten. The chain carries TRBV9 and TRBJ2-1; the D is unclear. Germline V gene sequence: CDR1 SGDLS, CDR2 YYNGEE. The CDR3 is 20 amino acids. V lost 4 bases and J 0 bases, leaving 26 bases between the germline ends. CDR3 nucleotides: TGTGCCAGCAGCCCCCCCCTGGGTGGCGGAGCCGATTCCTCCTACAATGAGCAGTTCTTC. It specifies CASSPPLGGGADSSYNEQFF.

This clone has more than one count but fewer than ten. In DNA form, the CDR3 reads TGTGCCAGCAGTTACGCGGGAGGAACCTACAATGAGCAGTTCTTC. Translated, it gives CASSYAGGTYNEQFF. The chain couples TRBV6-5 to TRBJ2-1; 8 bases map to TRBD2. The ends lost 2 bases at V and 2 bases at J; junction bases unmatched: 2. Germline lookup yields CDR1 MNHEY and CDR2 SVGAGI. The CDR3 totals 15 residues.

This sequence joins TRBV2 and TRBJ1-4, with D possibly TRBD1 on 6 matching bases. The CDR3 totals 13 residues. The germline gives CDR1 SNHLY, CDR2 FYNNEI. V lost 8 bases and J 3 bases, leaving 10 bases between the germline ends. The CDR3 here is CASAGQPNEKLFF. DNA of the CDR3: TGTGCCAGCGCGGGACAACCTAATGAAAAACTGTTTTTT.

This chain joins TRBV6-1 and TRBJ2-5; D is undetermined. The DNA end favors TRBJ2-7, so the J call may be wrong. Germline CDR1 and CDR2: MNHNS and SASEGT. The CDR3 has 14 amino acids. The CDR3 loop reads CASSAGSKDYEQYF. The CDR3 nucleotides read TGTGCCAGCAGTGCGGGCTCCAAGGACTACGAGCAGTACTTC.

This clone was seen a few times. V usage is TRBV7-8 and J usage is TRBJ2-7, with a possible D match to TRBD2 (7 bases). Germline assignment: CDR1 SGHVS and CDR2 FQNEAQ. The CDR3 contains 16 residues. Trimming shortened V by 10 bases and J by 0 bases, and 22 bases separated the two germline ends. In nucleotides, the CDR3 is TGTGCCACCCTGGGGGGGGCCCGGGACAACTCCTACGAGCAGTACTTC. Protein product: CATLGGARDNSYEQYF.

The chain combines TRBV7-2 with TRBJ2-1; D not resolved. CDR3 size: 14 residues. The V end lost 2 bases, the J end lost 3 bases, and 8 bases lay between the germline ends. From germline, CDR1 is SGHTA and CDR2 FQGNSA. This CDR3 is CASSLSNFYNEQFF. In nucleotides, the CDR3 is TGTGCCAGCAGCTTATCGAACTTCTACAATGAGCAGTTCTTC.

The chain recombines TRBV4-3 with TRBJ1-4, with D tentatively TRBD1 (6 bases). The V and J ends lost 0 bases and 8 bases respectively, with 22 bases between them. The CDR3 consists of 18 residues. CDR1 and CDR2 from the germline V gene are LGHNA and YSLEER. In DNA, the CDR3 is TGCGCCAGCAGCCAAGAGTACCGAGCCGCGGACAGAGGCGAAAAACTGTTTTTT. Amino acid sequence: CASSQEYRAADRGEKLFF.

This sequence joins TRBV7-6 and TRBJ2-3; D is uncertain. The V end was cut by 0 bases, the J end by 7 bases, with 14 bases between. Germline CDR1 and CDR2: SGHVS and FNYEAQ. This CDR3 spans 15 amino acids. The CDR3 DNA sequence: TGTGCCAGCAGCTTAGCGTTGTCGACCGGCCATACGCAGTATTTT. Its translation is CASSLALSTGHTQYF. The entire variable domain, with the rest obtained from reference TRBV7-6 and TRBJ2-3, is as follows: GAGVSQSPRYKVTKRGQDVALRCDPISGHVSLYWYRQALGQGPEFLTYFNYEAQQDKSGLPNDRFSAERPEGSISTLTIQRTEQRDSAMYRCASSLALSTGHTQYFGPGTRLTVL.

V gene TRBV7-9 combines with J gene TRBJ1-2; D remains unclear. Deletions cut 5 bases from V and 1 base from J, with 23 bases between. Germline CDR1 is SEHNR and CDR2 is FQNEAQ (reference sequence). The CDR3 is 18 residues long. CDR3 nucleotides: TGTGCCAGCAGCCCGGACGAGCCGGAGGGTTGGTATAACTATGGCTACACCTTC. It yields the protein CASSPDEPEGWYNYGYTF.